This T cell receptor (beta chain) was profiled in a study of sequential checkpoint blockade in melanoma. The CDR3 is 12 residues long. V was clipped by 5 bases and J by 8 bases, with 12 bases between them. The germline CDR1 and CDR2 sequences are SGHTA and FQGNSA. The treatment denotes: randomized to nivolumab then ipilimumab (arm A) or the reverse (arm B). The table came from immunoSEQ multiplex PCR; TCRdb's copy has only in-frame clones and leaves some out. This sample has about 13,000 clones, with roughly four fifths found just once. The source was CD8+ T cells sorted from blood (inferred from file names), collected from a patient given nivolumab and ipilimumab in sequence. This chain uses TRBV7-2 with TRBJ1-1; D gene ambiguous. The TCR was taken from a human patient with melanoma. Some clones in this sample may be carry-over from other donors' samples. The CDR3 nucleotides are TGTGCCAGCAGCCCGAGTTTTCGAGAAGCTTTCTTT. Translated: CASSPSFREAFF.